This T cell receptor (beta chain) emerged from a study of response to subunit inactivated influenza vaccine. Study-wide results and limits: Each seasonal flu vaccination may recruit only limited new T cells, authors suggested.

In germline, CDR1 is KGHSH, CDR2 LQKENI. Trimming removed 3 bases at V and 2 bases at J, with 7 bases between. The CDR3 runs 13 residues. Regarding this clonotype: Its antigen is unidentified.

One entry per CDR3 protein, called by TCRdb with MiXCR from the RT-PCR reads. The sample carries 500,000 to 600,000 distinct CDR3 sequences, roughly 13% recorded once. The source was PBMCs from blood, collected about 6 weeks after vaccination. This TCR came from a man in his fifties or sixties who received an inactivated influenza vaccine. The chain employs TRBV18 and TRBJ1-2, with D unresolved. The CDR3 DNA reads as TGTGCCAGCTCACCGGAGACAAACTATGGCTACACCTTC. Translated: CASSPETNYGYTF.